These 7 T cell receptor beta chains were sequenced from one sample in a study of naive and memory T cell subsets (dated 2017 in TCRdb). The method was 5' RACE. Sequencing instrument: Illumina MiSeq. For the blood and skin samples, TCR RNA was reverse transcribed with SuperScript IV using primers for the alpha and beta constant regions. TCRdb ran its own pipeline on the public reads, namely fastp trimming at Q25 and MiXCR clone calling, and kept in-frame beta chains. Identical CDR3 protein sequences are pooled into one entry, listed with their most common genes and DNA. The sample table lists about 26,000 distinct CDR3 sequences, approximately 22% of them with a count of one. The leading ten clones occupy roughly 1.9% of the sample. For whole blood analysis, roughly 2.6 ml of peripheral blood was drawn from adult healthy volunteers into Tempus tubes, and RNA was extracted according to the manufacturer's instructions.

These receptor sequences come from a female donor in good health.

This clonotype was detected only once. V gene TRBV6-2 or TRBV6-3 combines with J gene TRBJ2-1, with 7 bases matching TRBD1. This CDR3 is built from 15 residues. CDR1 and CDR2 (germline): MNHEY, SVGEGT. V lost 6 bases, J lost 0 bases, and 5 bases stayed unmatched. The CDR3 loop reads CASSRDRVSYNEQFF. The CDR3 nucleotides are TGTGCCAGCAGCAGAGACAGGGTCTCCTACAATGAGCAGTTCTTC.

By frequency in the sample, this clonotype is medium-sized (0.01 to 0.1%). This chain uses TRBV6-1 with TRBJ2-3; a possible D gene is TRBD1 (5 bases). CDR1 is MNHNS, CDR2 SASEGT, per germline. This CDR3 spans 16 amino acids. The germline V and J ends were trimmed by 0 bases and 3 bases, with 13 bases remaining between them. The chain's CDR3 is CASSEAFQGLTDTQYF. CDR3 coding DNA: TGTGCCAGCAGTGAAGCCTTCCAGGGCTTAACAGATACGCAGTATTTT.

This clonotype is classed as medium-sized (0.01 to 0.1%). For the CDR3, the DNA is TGTGCCAGCAGCTCAGACTTTGGCACAGATACGCAGTATTTT. It encodes CASSSDFGTDTQYF. The rearrangement joins TRBV7-2 to TRBJ2-3, with no clear D. The CDR3 sequence is 14 residues long. CDR1 and CDR2 (germline): SGHTA, FQGNSA. V shed 4 bases and J shed 1 base, with 9 bases lying between them.

The genes are TRBV12-3 or TRBV12-4 and TRBJ1-1; a possible D gene is TRBD1 (6 bases). The CDR3 has 15 residues. V was shortened by 5 bases and J by 3 bases, with 16 bases between the two germline ends. The CDR3 bases are TGTGCCAGCAGTCTAGGTCAGGGGCCGTACACTGAAGCTTTCTTT. It translates to CASSLGQGPYTEAFF.

Ten or more counts support this clonotype. The chain carries TRBV11-2 and TRBJ2-5; 11 bases fit TRBD2. Germline V gene lookup returns CDR1 SGHAT and CDR2 FQNNGV. The length of the CDR3 is 15 residues. J gave up 5 bases and V 5 bases, and 7 bases lay outside the gene matches. CDR3 region: CASSPWGLAAETQYF. The CDR3 DNA reads TGTGCCAGCAGCCCGTGGGGACTAGCGGCGGAGACCCAGTACTTC.

The sample holds a few counts of this clonotype. This chain's CDR3 is CSARGPLTLLYNEQFF. CDR3 DNA sequence: TGCAGTGCTAGGGGACCCTTAACCCTCCTCTACAATGAGCAGTTCTTC. The chain recombines TRBV20-1 with TRBJ2-1; perhaps D is TRBD1 or TRBD2 (5 bases each). The CDR3 totals 16 residues. V shed 3 bases and J shed 3 bases, with 18 bases lying between them. Germline CDR1 reads DFQATT; CDR2 reads SNEGSKA (reference sequence).

This clonotype occurred a few times. The chain couples TRBV6-5 to TRBJ2-2; TRBD2 aligns across 7 bases. The CDR3 runs 14 residues. Germline CDR1 is MNHEY and CDR2 is SVGAGI. Germline trimming cut 5 bases from V and 5 bases from J; bases unmatched to any gene: 5. The CDR3, as DNA: TGTGCCAGCAGTCCTCGCGGGGGAACCGGGGAGCTGTTTTTT. Translation: CASSPRGGTGELFF.